This T cell receptor beta chain is drawn from a study of T cell changes during pregnancy in multiple sclerosis. This CDR3 has 15 residues. Trimming removed 6 bases from V and 1 base from J, with 16 bases in between. CDR1 and CDR2 (germline): MDHEN, SYDVKM. Libraries were prepared by immunoSEQ multiplex PCR; TCRdb keeps only in-frame clonotypes and omits some of them. Among fewer than 75,000 clones listed, approximately 91% were seen once. This TCR came from a female donor with multiple sclerosis, enrolled in a pregnancy study. Sequencing used peripheral blood, obtained in the first trimester of pregnancy. The rearrangement uses TRBV28 and TRBJ2-7; D perhaps matches TRBD1 (6 bases). The CDR3 sequence: CASSPLRQASYEQYF. CDR3 DNA sequence: TGTGCCAGCAGCCCCCTTCGACAGGCTTCCTACGAGCAGTACTTC.